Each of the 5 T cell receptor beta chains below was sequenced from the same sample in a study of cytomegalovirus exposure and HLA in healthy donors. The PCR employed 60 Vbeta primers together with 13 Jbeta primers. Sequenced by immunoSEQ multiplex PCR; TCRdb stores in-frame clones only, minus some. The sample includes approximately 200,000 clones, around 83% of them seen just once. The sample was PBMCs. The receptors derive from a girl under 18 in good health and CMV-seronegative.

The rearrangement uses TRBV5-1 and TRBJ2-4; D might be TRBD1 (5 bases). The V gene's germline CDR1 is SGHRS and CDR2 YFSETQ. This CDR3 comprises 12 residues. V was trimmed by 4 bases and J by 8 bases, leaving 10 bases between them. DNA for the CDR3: TGCGCCAGCAGCACGGTAGGGGACATTCAGTACTTC. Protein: CASSTVGDIQYF.

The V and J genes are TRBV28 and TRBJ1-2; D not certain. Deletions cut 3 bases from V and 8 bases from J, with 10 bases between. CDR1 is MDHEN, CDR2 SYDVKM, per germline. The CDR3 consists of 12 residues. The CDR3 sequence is CASSFRLPGYTF. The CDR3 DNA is TGTGCCAGCAGTTTCCGACTCCCGGGCTACACCTTC.

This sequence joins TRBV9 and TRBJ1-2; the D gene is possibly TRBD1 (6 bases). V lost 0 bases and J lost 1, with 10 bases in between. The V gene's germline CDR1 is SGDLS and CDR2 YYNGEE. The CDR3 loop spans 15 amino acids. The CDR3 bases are TGTGCCAGCAGCGTAGTCCCAGGGGTTAACTATGGCTACACCTTC. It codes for CASSVVPGVNYGYTF.

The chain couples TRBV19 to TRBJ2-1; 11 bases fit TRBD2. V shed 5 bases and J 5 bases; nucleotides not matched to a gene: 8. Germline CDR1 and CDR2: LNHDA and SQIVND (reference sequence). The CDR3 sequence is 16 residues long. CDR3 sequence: CASSVVAGGPDNEQFF. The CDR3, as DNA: TGTGCCAGTAGTGTTGTAGCGGGAGGGCCTGACAATGAGCAGTTCTTC.

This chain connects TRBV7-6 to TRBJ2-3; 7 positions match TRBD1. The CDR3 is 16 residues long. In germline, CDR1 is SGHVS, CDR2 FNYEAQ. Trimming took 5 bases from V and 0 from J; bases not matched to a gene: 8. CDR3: CASSPSAGGSTDTQYF. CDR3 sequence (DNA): TGTGCCAGCAGCCCGAGTGCAGGGGGTAGCACAGATACGCAGTATTTT. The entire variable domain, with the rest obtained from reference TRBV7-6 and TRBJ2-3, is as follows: GAGVSQSPRYKVTKRGQDVALRCDPISGHVSLYWYRQALGQGPEFLTYFNYEAQQDKSGLPNDRFSAERPEGSISTLTIQRTEQRDSAMYRCASSPSAGGSTDTQYFGPGTRLTVL.